Following are 21 T cell receptor beta chains from one sample sequenced in a study of T cells in Graves' hyperthyroidism and ophthalmopathy. Researchers took RNA transcripts and amplified the TCR beta CDR3 regions from them. The HTBI primer set served for first-round RT-PCR of the TCR CDR3. TCRdb processed the multiplex PCR reads anew with MiXCR; each CDR3 protein has one entry. The sample shows around 600,000 distinct CDR3 sequences, more than 15% of them seen only once. The sequencing sample was made of blood. The origin of the receptors is a woman between 40 and 50 years old with Graves' ophthalmopathy.

Remarks on this clonotype: A much more abundant neighbour one base away suggests this may be a read error. The J gene is TRBJ1-2, the V gene TRBV6-1, with TRBD1 matching 7 bases. The CDR3 sequence is 14 residues long. In germline, CDR1 is MNHNS, CDR2 SASEGT. With V trimmed by 8 bases and J by 5 bases, 11 bases remained unmatched. The CDR3 loop is CASAETGKYYGYTF. The CDR3 nucleotides are TGTGCCAGCGCCGAGACAGGGAAGTATTATGGCTACACCTTC.

The table lists this clonotype with many counts. The genes are TRBV30 and TRBJ2-1, with 9 bases fitting TRBD2. The V and J ends lost 0 bases and 3 bases, in that order; junction bases with no gene match: 6. CDR3 size: 16 residues. Germline CDR1 GTSNPN, CDR2 SVGIG (reference sequence). CDR3 amino acids: CAWSVLSGGLYNEQFF. CDR3 bases: TGTGCCTGGAGTGTACTCAGCGGGGGGCTCTACAATGAGCAGTTCTTC.

This clonotype came up many times. V and J are TRBV18 and TRBJ1-5; TRBD1 matches 9 bases. Germline V gives CDR1 KGHSH, CDR2 LQKENI. Germline trimming cut 3 bases from V and 5 bases from J; bases unmatched to any gene: 11. The CDR3 loop spans 17 amino acids. The CDR3 DNA reads as TGTGCCAGCTCACCCAATCCCCCGGGACAGGGTCATCAGCCCCAGCATTTT. Residues: CASSPNPPGQGHQPQHF.

This chain links TRBV11-3 with TRBJ2-1; TRBD2 is a possible D gene (5 bases). The CDR3 extends over 13 amino acids. Germline CDR1 and CDR2: SGHNT and YENEEA. Trimming took off 5 bases at V and 4 bases at J, with 9 bases between the two ends. CDR3 sequence: CASSLDYYNEQFF. The CDR3 DNA is TGTGCCAGCAGCCTCGACTATTACAATGAGCAGTTCTTC. The variable domain in full, with the rest retrieved from reference TRBV11-3 and TRBJ2-1, is EAGVVQSPRYKIIEKKQPVAFWCNPISGHNTLYWYLQNLGQGPELLIRYENEEAVDDSQLPKDRFSAERLKGVDSTLKIQPAELGDSAVYLCASSLDYYNEQFFGPGTRLTVL.

This clonotype appeared many times. CDR3 DNA: TGTGCCAGCAGTTACCGGGAAATACAAGAGACCCAGTACTTC. This encodes CASSYREIQETQYF. The V and J genes are TRBV6-1 and TRBJ2-5, with D maybe TRBD2 (5 bases). Trimming stripped 5 bases from V and 2 bases from J, with 12 bases between. CDR1 and CDR2 (germline): MNHNS, SASEGT. The CDR3 totals 14 residues.

This clonotype has a handful of counts. The CDR3 DNA is TGTGCCAGCAGCTTCACCGAGCTAGTTCAGTACTTC. It yields the protein CASSFTELVQYF. V is TRBV11-3 and J is TRBJ2-4; the D is unclear. The V end was cut by 3 bases, the J end by 11 bases, with 11 bases between. The CDR3 has 12 amino acids. Germline V gene lookup returns CDR1 SGHNT and CDR2 YENEEA.

This clonotype occurred many times. The chain is built from TRBV28 and TRBJ2-7, with TRBD2 identical over 9 bases. The ends lost 5 bases at V and 1 base at J; junction bases unmatched: 12. The CDR3 runs 17 residues. Germline V gives CDR1 MDHEN, CDR2 SYDVKM. CDR3 loop: CASSPSEGTSGSYEQYF. The CDR3 DNA reads TGTGCCAGCAGTCCCTCCGAGGGTACTAGCGGGTCCTACGAGCAGTACTTC.

Concerning this clonotype itself: Given a much more abundant clone one base away, this may be a read error. This CDR3 reads CSARNQIYQPQHF. In DNA, the CDR3 is TGCAGTGCTAGAAACCAGATCTATCAGCCCCAGCATTTT. The genes are TRBV20-1 and TRBJ1-5; no reliable D call. The V end was cut by 2 bases, the J end by 5 bases, with 10 bases between. Germline loops: CDR1 DFQATT, CDR2 SNEGSKA (reference sequence). This CDR3 contains 13 residues.

This clonotype was observed a few times. For the CDR3, the DNA is TGTGCCAGCAGTGAGGGCCCGACTTATTCACCCCTCCACTTT. Its protein product is CASSEGPTYSPLHF. The gene calls are TRBV25-1 and TRBJ1-6; D is uncertain. Trimming pared 3 bases from V and 8 bases from J, leaving 11 bases between. The germline V gene has CDR1 MGHDK and CDR2 SYGVNS. The CDR3 contains 14 residues.

This clonotype was counted ten times or more. The chain links TRBV27 to TRBJ2-7; a possible D gene is TRBD2 (7 bases). Germline V gives CDR1 MNHEY, CDR2 SMNVEV (reference sequence). The CDR3 runs to 16 residues. V shed 5 bases and J shed 6 bases, with 23 bases lying between them. The CDR3 region is CASSPYAGARVLEQYF. The DNA of the CDR3 is TGTGCCAGCAGTCCTTATGCGGGGGCGAGAGTTCTCGAGCAGTACTTC.

The sample holds a few counts of this clonotype. CDR3: CASSYLTDTQYF. The CDR3 bases are TGTGCCAGCAGTTACCTCACAGATACGCAGTATTTT. The rearrangement uses TRBV6-2 or TRBV6-3 and TRBJ2-3; D not certain. This CDR3 spans 12 amino acids. With 2 bases removed from V and 2 bases from J, the gap between germline ends came to 2 bases. Germline lookup yields CDR1 MNHEY and CDR2 SVGEGT.

In this sample, this clonotype turned up many times. The chain links TRBV20-1 to TRBJ2-3, with D hard to call. Trimming shortened V by 6 bases and J by 0 bases, and 7 bases separated the two germline ends. Germline CDR1 DFQATT, CDR2 SNEGSKA (reference sequence). This CDR3 is 12 amino acids long. This CDR3 reads CSAPLSTDTQYF. The CDR3 bases are TGCAGTGCACCACTTAGCACAGATACGCAGTATTTT.

This clonotype was found many times. V and J are TRBV3-1 and TRBJ1-6, with D perhaps matching TRBD1 (6 bases). CDR3 size: 15 residues. The V end lost 5 bases, the J end lost 6 bases, and 14 bases lay between the germline ends. The germline V gene encodes CDR1 LGHDT and CDR2 YNNKEL (reference sequence). The CDR3 DNA is TGTGCCAGCAGCAGGGGGGGGCGCACTAATTCACCCCTCCACTTT. Protein: CASSRGGRTNSPLHF.

This clonotype came up many times. The rearrangement uses TRBV27 and TRBJ1-1; D perhaps matches TRBD1 (5 bases). There are 13 residues in the CDR3. CDR1 MNHEY and CDR2 SMNVEV come from the germline V gene (reference sequence). The V gene lost 6 bases and the J gene lost 4 bases, with 12 bases spanning the gap. CDR3 DNA sequence: TGTGCCAGCAGGGGGGGGTCTTCCACTGAAGCTTTCTTT. It encodes CASRGGSSTEAFF.

The rearrangement uses TRBV20-1 and TRBJ1-2, with 9 nucleotides matching TRBD1. This CDR3 is 17 amino acids long. The trim removed 2 bases at V and 0 bases at J, leaving 10 bases unmatched. Germline CDR1 and CDR2: DFQATT and SNEGSKA (reference sequence). CDR3 sequence: CSARWDRVDRANYGYTF. In nucleotides, the CDR3 is TGCAGTGCTAGATGGGACAGGGTAGACAGAGCTAACTATGGCTACACCTTC.

This clonotype was detected ten times or more. V and J are TRBV24-1 and TRBJ2-1, with 7 positions matching TRBD2. V lost 1 base and J lost 9; bases outside the gene matches: 11. This CDR3 is 16 amino acids long. Germline lookup yields CDR1 KGHDR and CDR2 SFDVKD. This chain's CDR3 is CATSDFGGRRGSEQFF. CDR3 nucleotide sequence: TGTGCCACCAGTGATTTTGGCGGGAGAAGAGGAAGTGAGCAGTTCTTC.

This clonotype occurred a few times. The chain recombines TRBV18 with TRBJ1-1; tentatively, D is TRBD1 (6 bases). V was clipped by 3 bases and J by 11 bases, with 10 bases between them. CDR3 length: 11 amino acids. From germline, CDR1 is KGHSH and CDR2 LQKENI. CDR3 sequence: CASSPGQRAFF. The CDR3 DNA reads as TGTGCCAGCTCACCGGGACAACGGGCTTTCTTT. The variable domain in full, with the rest retrieved from reference TRBV18 and TRBJ1-1, is NAGVMQNPRHLVRRRGQEARLRCSPMKGHSHVYWYRQLPEEGLKFMVYLQKENIIDESGMPKERFSAEFPKEGPSILRIQQVVRGDSAAYFCASSPGQRAFFGQGTRLTVV.

The J gene is TRBJ1-2, the V gene TRBV27, with 7 positions matching TRBD1. The CDR3 totals 16 residues. Germline-derived CDR1 and CDR2 are MNHEY and SMNVEV (reference sequence). V dropped 5 bases and J dropped 4; count of bases not matched to a gene: 13. The CDR3 region has the DNA TGTGCCAGCAGTCGTACAGGGGAAGGACCCCTCTATGGCTACACCTTC. As protein: CASSRTGEGPLYGYTF.

Only a few counts were recorded for this clonotype. One base away lies a much larger clone, so this may be a sequencing read error. The V gene is TRBV6-1, the J gene TRBJ2-7; D is unresolved. The V gene's germline CDR1 is MNHNS and CDR2 SASEGT. Trimming left V 7 bases short and J 2 bases short, with 15 bases between. The length of the CDR3 is 14 residues. CDR3: CASKVEESPYEQYF. The CDR3 DNA reads TGTGCCAGCAAGGTTGAGGAAAGCCCCTACGAGCAGTACTTC.

There are many counts of this clonotype. The gene calls are TRBV18 and TRBJ2-4; tentative D call: TRBD2 (5 bases). The CDR3 runs 16 residues. Germline V gene lookup returns CDR1 KGHSH and CDR2 LQKENI. V shed 2 bases and J shed 0 bases, with 11 bases lying between them. CDR3 in amino acids: CASSPSDSIAKNIQYF. Here the CDR3 DNA reads TGTGCCAGCTCACCATCGGACTCTATAGCCAAAAACATTCAGTACTTC.

In its sample, this clonotype was seen many times. The CDR3, as DNA: TGTGCCAGCAGTCCTCTAGCGGGGCACGTCAATGAGCAGTTCTTC. This gives the protein CASSPLAGHVNEQFF. The V gene is TRBV28, the J gene TRBJ2-1; 9 nucleotides align to TRBD2. V lost 5 bases to trimming and J lost 6 bases; unmatched junction nucleotides: 8. Germline CDR1 is MDHEN and CDR2 is SYDVKM. The CDR3 totals 15 residues.